These 27 T cell receptor beta chains came from one sample sequenced in a study of Ad26.COV2.S vaccination and SARS-CoV-2 variants. Treatment specified: about 20 received Ad26.COV2.S at low or high dose, single or two shots; roughly 5 received placebo; per-sample allocation not given. All samples were drawn on day 63, counting from the first vaccine or placebo injection. Assay: immunoSEQ multiplex PCR; the TCRdb copy retains only in-frame clones and omits some. Of hundreds of thousands of clones detected, approximately 92% appear once; the ten largest clones hold approximately 2.5%. The sequences come from peripheral blood, collected in a trial of Ad26.COV2.S vaccine versus placebo. Source of these receptors: a person aged 18 to 65 who received the Ad26.COV2.S COVID-19 vaccine or a placebo.

This sequence joins TRBV27 and TRBJ2-1, with D perhaps matching TRBD2 (6 bases). The germline gives CDR1 MNHEY, CDR2 SMNVEV (reference sequence). V lost 2 bases to trimming and J lost 8 bases, with 13 bases between them. CDR3 length: 14 amino acids. The CDR3 sequence: CASSLSELAYEQFF. In DNA form, the CDR3 reads TGTGCCAGCAGTTTAAGCGAACTAGCTTATGAGCAGTTCTTC.

The chain couples TRBV10-1 to TRBJ2-3; possibly TRBD1 for D (6 bases). The V gene's germline CDR1 is WNHNN and CDR2 SYGVQD (reference sequence). With 6 bases removed from V and 1 base from J, the gap between germline ends came to 20 bases. CDR3 size: 17 residues. This CDR3 is CASRAKSGAEGTDTQYF. The DNA for the CDR3 is TGCGCCAGCAGGGCCAAGTCAGGGGCAGAGGGCACAGATACGCAGTATTTT.

The chain is built from TRBV11-1 and TRBJ2-7; D is uncertain. CDR3 size: 11 residues. Germline V CDR1 and CDR2: SGHAT, FQDESV (reference sequence). The V and J ends lost 0 bases and 6 bases respectively, with 3 bases between them. CDR3 nucleotides: TGTGCCAGCAGCTTAGCAAGCGAGCAGTACGTC. Protein product: CASSLASEQYV.

The chain recombines TRBV7-9 with TRBJ2-7; 9 bases align to TRBD2. This CDR3 region has 18 residues. Unmatched junction bases numbered 16, after V lost 7 bases and J lost 0 bases. The germline gives CDR1 SEHNR, CDR2 FQNEAQ (reference sequence). DNA of the CDR3: TGTGCCAGCACGAAATGGGCGGGGGGGCCCTGGAGCTCCTACGAGCAGTACTTC. Translated, it gives CASTKWAGGPWSSYEQYF.

V usage is TRBV9 and J usage is TRBJ2-1, with 8 positions matching TRBD2. The CDR3 loop spans 12 amino acids. Germline V gene sequence: CDR1 SGDLS, CDR2 YYNGEE. The V and J ends lost 4 bases and 13 bases, in that order; junction bases with no gene match: 7. CDR3 amino acids: CASSPLSGIQFF. CDR3 DNA: TGTGCCAGCAGCCCGCTTAGCGGGATCCAGTTCTTC. The full variable domain, its missing parts supplied by reference TRBV9 and TRBJ2-1, is DSGVTQTPKHLITATGQRVTLRCSPRSGDLSVYWYQQSLDQGLQFLIQYYNGEERAKGNILERFSAQQFPDLHSELNLSSLELGDSALYFCASSPLSGIQFFGPGTRLTVL.

The chain combines TRBV19 with TRBJ1-3; D unclear. The ends were cut back, 3 bases at V and 1 base at J, with 7 bases in the middle. The germline V gene has CDR1 LNHDA and CDR2 SQIVND (reference sequence). This CDR3 comprises 14 residues. In DNA, the CDR3 is TGTGCCAGTAGTATTTTTTGGTCTGGAAACACCATATATTTT. This sequence encodes CASSIFWSGNTIYF.

V and J are TRBV7-2 and TRBJ2-7; 9 bases are a match to TRBD1. The germline V gene has CDR1 SGHTA and CDR2 FQGNSA. This CDR3 region has 16 residues. V was pared by 5 bases and J by 3 bases, with 11 bases of the junction left unmatched. CDR3 protein: CASSVWGQGLLYEQYF. The DNA for the CDR3 is TGTGCCAGCAGCGTCTGGGGACAGGGATTACTCTACGAGCAGTACTTC.

This clone came up once. The CDR3 reads CASSPNFGQETQYF. The DNA for the CDR3 is TGTGCCAGCTCCCCGAACTTCGGGCAAGAGACCCAGTACTTC. The chain carries TRBV18 and TRBJ2-5; D is unresolved. Trimming took 6 bases from V and 2 from J, leaving 13 bases between them. This CDR3 has 14 residues. Looked up from germline, CDR1 is KGHSH and CDR2 is LQKENI.

This clone has a single count. This rearrangement joins TRBV25-1 to TRBJ1-2; D is unclear. Germline CDR1 is MGHDK and CDR2 is SYGVNS. The V end was cut by 5 bases, the J end by 6 bases, with 13 bases between. The CDR3 totals 13 residues. The CDR3 DNA reads as TGTGCCAGCAGTCCCCCCAACACCGATGGCTACACCTTC. Translated, it gives CASSPPNTDGYTF.

CDR3 residues: CASSLADKNIQYF. The CDR3 DNA reads as TGCGCCAGCAGCTTGGCAGACAAAAACATTCAGTACTTC. The chain joins TRBV5-1 to TRBJ2-4; no definite D call. The CDR3 runs to 13 residues. Germline V lookup: CDR1 SGHRS, CDR2 YFSETQ. V lost 0 bases and J 3 bases, leaving 4 bases between the germline ends.

This clone was recorded once. The chain recombines TRBV2 with TRBJ1-6; 7 nucleotides align to TRBD1. The CDR3 runs to 15 residues. V lost 10 bases to trimming and J lost 8 bases; unmatched junction nucleotides: 14. The germline V gene encodes CDR1 SNHLY and CDR2 FYNNEI. As DNA, the CDR3 is TGTGCCAACCAAGGGGGCACGGGGTGGGATTCACCCCTCCACTTT. This gives the protein CANQGGTGWDSPLHF. The full variable domain, rest sourced from reference TRBV2 and TRBJ1-6, is EPEVTQTPSHQVTQMGQEVILRCVPISNHLYFYWYRQILGQKVEFLVSFYNNEISEKSEIFDDQFSVERPDGSNFTLKIRSTKLEDSAMYFCANQGGTGWDSPLHFGNGTRLTVT.

The J gene is TRBJ2-3, the V gene TRBV19; D not certain. Per germline, CDR1 LNHDA and CDR2 SQIVND (reference sequence). Trimming shortened V by 9 bases and J by 5 bases, and 15 bases separated the two germline ends. The CDR3 is 13 amino acids. The CDR3 loop is CASTGGSEDTQYF. CDR3 nucleotide sequence: TGTGCCAGCACGGGCGGAAGTGAAGATACGCAGTATTTT.

This sequence joins TRBV7-3 and TRBJ2-3; D might be TRBD1 (5 bases). Germline loops: CDR1 SGHTA, CDR2 FQGTGA. The CDR3 sequence is 18 residues long. Trimming pared 5 bases from V and 0 bases from J, leaving 21 bases between. The CDR3 DNA reads as TGTGCCAGCAGCCGCCACAGGATAAGGGGAACTAGCACAGATACGCAGTATTTT. Protein sequence: CASSRHRIRGTSTDTQYF.

This chain joins TRBV19 and TRBJ2-5; D remains unclear. This CDR3 comprises 15 residues. Germline loops: CDR1 LNHDA, CDR2 SQIVND (reference sequence). The germline V and J ends were trimmed by 3 bases and 1 base, with 12 bases remaining between them. CDR3 amino acids: CASSITATTQETQYF. The CDR3 DNA follows: TGTGCCAGTAGTATTACAGCCACTACCCAAGAGACCCAGTACTTC.

The CDR3 region is CASTLAESYNEQFF. The CDR3 DNA reads TGTGCCAGCACCTTAGCGGAATCCTACAATGAGCAGTTCTTC. The chain carries TRBV28 and TRBJ2-1; TRBD2 might be the D (6 bases). The CDR3 consists of 14 residues. Per germline, CDR1 MDHEN and CDR2 SYDVKM. Trimming stripped 7 bases from V and 1 base from J, with 11 bases between. Full variable domain (rest looked up from reference TRBV28 and TRBJ2-1): DVKVTQSSRYLVKRTGEKVFLECVQDMDHENMFWYRQDPGLGLRLIYFSYDVKMKEKGDIPEGYSVSREKKERFSLILESASTNQTSMYLCASTLAESYNEQFFGPGTRLTVL.

The chain recombines TRBV18 with TRBJ1-3, with 8 bases identical to TRBD1. Trimming took 3 bases from V and 2 from J; bases not matched to a gene: 12. The germline CDR1 and CDR2 sequences are KGHSH and LQKENI. The CDR3 is 18 amino acids. CDR3 nucleotides: TGTGCCAGCTCACCCTCCTTCTGGACAGGGTTGGCTGGAAACACCATATATTTT. Protein: CASSPSFWTGLAGNTIYF.

The V and J genes are TRBV10-3 and TRBJ1-1, with D possibly matching TRBD1 (5 bases). V lost 2 bases and J 11 bases, leaving 9 bases between the germline ends. The CDR3 totals 11 residues. CDR1 and CDR2 (germline): ENHRY, SYGVKD. CDR3 bases: TGTGCCATCAGTGAGGGAGGGGCCGCTTTCTTT. As protein: CAISEGGAAFF.

The V gene is TRBV6-4, the J gene TRBJ2-2, with D unclear. The germline V gene encodes CDR1 MRHNA and CDR2 SNTAGT. V was cut by 5 bases and J by 0 bases, with 16 bases left in between. The CDR3 loop spans 17 amino acids. The CDR3 sequence is CASSPTDTFANTGELFF. The DNA for the CDR3 is TGTGCCAGCAGTCCAACAGACACGTTCGCGAACACCGGGGAGCTGTTTTTT.

A note on this clone: The sample has other DNA sequences that encode this CDR3 too. The CDR3 is CASSLGQGADTQYF. The DNA for the CDR3 is TGCGCCAGCAGCTTGGGGCAGGGCGCAGATACGCAGTATTTT. The rearrangement uses TRBV5-1 and TRBJ2-3, with D maybe TRBD1 (5 bases). This CDR3 is 14 amino acids long. Trimming took off 0 bases at V and 4 bases at J, with 9 bases between the two ends. Per germline, CDR1 SGHRS and CDR2 YFSETQ.

This chain uses TRBV7-9 with TRBJ1-2, with 7 bases identical to TRBD1. The CDR3 totals 15 residues. Germline V gene data show CDR1 as SEHNR and CDR2 as FQNEAQ (reference sequence). V shed 0 bases, J shed 4 bases, and the junction held 5 bases outside the gene matches. CDR3 residues: CASSLAGQLGYGYTF. CDR3 bases: TGTGCCAGCAGCTTAGCGGGACAGTTAGGCTATGGCTACACCTTC.

This CDR3 reads CASSTETNTGELFF. The CDR3 coding sequence is TGTGCCAGCAGTACAGAGACGAACACCGGGGAGCTGTTTTTT. The rearrangement links TRBV6-4 to TRBJ2-2; D remains ambiguous. CDR3 length: 14 residues. Trimming pared 5 bases from V and 0 bases from J, leaving 7 bases between. Per germline, CDR1 MRHNA and CDR2 SNTAGT.

This chain joins TRBV19 and TRBJ1-3, with D possibly TRBD1 on 5 matching bases. This CDR3 comprises 17 residues. Germline CDR1 is LNHDA and CDR2 is SQIVND (reference sequence). V shed 3 bases and J shed 1 base, with 16 bases lying between them. CDR3 protein: CASSIGAGRSSGNTIYF. CDR3 in DNA: TGTGCCAGTAGTATTGGGGCGGGCCGATCTTCTGGAAACACCATATATTTT.

V and J are TRBV5-6 and TRBJ2-7; TRBD2 matches at 11 bases. J gave up 2 bases and V 4 bases, and 5 bases lay outside the gene matches. CDR1 is SGHDT, CDR2 YYEEEE, per germline. The CDR3 is 15 amino acids. CDR3 in amino acids: CASSLGTSGPYEQYV. The CDR3 DNA reads as TGTGCCAGCAGCCTCGGGACTAGCGGACCCTACGAGCAGTACGTC.

J is TRBJ2-3 and V is TRBV6-5; D call uncertain. The germline V gene encodes CDR1 MNHEY and CDR2 SVGAGI. The CDR3 has 13 residues. Trimming took 6 bases from V and 3 from J, leaving 10 bases between them. The CDR3 spells CASSRLGTDTQYF. The DNA for the CDR3 is TGTGCCAGCAGCCGCCTCGGGACAGATACGCAGTATTTT.

This rearrangement joins TRBV7-8 to TRBJ2-5, with TRBD1 as a possible D gene (6 bases). This CDR3 region has 15 residues. The V gene lost 3 bases and the J gene lost 2 bases, with 13 bases spanning the gap. Germline V CDR1 and CDR2: SGHVS, FQNEAQ. CDR3 DNA: TGTGCCAGCAGCTTCGTACCGGGACATCAAGAGACCCAGTACTTC. It is translated as CASSFVPGHQETQYF.

The rearrangement joins TRBV9 to TRBJ2-1; 7 bases agree with TRBD1. The CDR3 extends over 16 amino acids. CDR1 SGDLS and CDR2 YYNGEE come from the germline V gene. Losses at the gene ends were 0 bases for V and 4 bases for J; bases not matched to a gene: 7. CDR3 sequence (DNA): TGTGCCAGCAGCGTAGATGGGCAGGGGGTGTACAATGAGCAGTTCTTC. Translation gives CASSVDGQGVYNEQFF.

The chain combines TRBV5-8 with TRBJ1-2; 9 bases agree with TRBD1. Germline loops: CDR1 SGHTS, CDR2 YDEGEE. Germline trimming cut 1 base from V and 2 bases from J; bases unmatched to any gene: 9. The CDR3 spans 17 residues. Written as DNA, the CDR3 is TGTGCCAGCAGCTTGACCGCCTACAGGGGGCAGAACTATGGCTACACCTTC. This codes for CASSLTAYRGQNYGYTF.